Shown below are 28 T cell receptor beta chains from a single sample sequenced in a study of control samples from healthy donors and cancer patients. TCRdb's table, derived via immunoSEQ multiplex PCR, lists solely in-frame clones and lacks some. The repertoire holds roughly 120,000 clones, with more than 80% as singletons. Sequencing used PBMCs. These receptors were collected from a woman in her forties or fifties with colorectal cancer.

The rearrangement joins TRBV30 to TRBJ2-7; TRBD1 agrees at 7 bases. The CDR3 runs to 13 residues. The trim removed 5 bases at V and 1 base at J, leaving 5 bases unmatched. The germline V gene encodes CDR1 GTSNPN and CDR2 SVGIG (reference sequence). CDR3 DNA sequence: TGTGCCTGGGAAGACAGGGATTCCTACGAGCAGTACTTC. It is translated as CAWEDRDSYEQYF.

CDR3 DNA sequence: TGTGCCAGCAGCGTGGGTCTGATAGCGGGAGCAGATGAGCAGTTCTTC. Translated, it gives CASSVGLIAGADEQFF. This chain uses TRBV9 with TRBJ2-1, with 9 bases identical to TRBD2. This CDR3 comprises 16 residues. V lost 2 bases and J lost 8; bases outside the gene matches: 11. Germline CDR1 SGDLS, CDR2 YYNGEE.

This clone appeared a single time. The rearrangement joins TRBV7-2 to TRBJ2-3; D unclear. Germline assignment: CDR1 SGHTA and CDR2 FQGNSA. V was trimmed by 5 bases and J by 2 bases, leaving 2 bases between them. There are 11 residues in the CDR3. The CDR3 DNA is TGTGCCAGCAGCGACACAGATACGCAGTATTTT. Protein product: CASSDTDTQYF. Using reference TRBV7-2 and TRBJ2-3 for the parts outside the CDR3, the full variable domain is GAGVSQSPSNKVTEKGKDVELRCDPISGHTALYWYRQSLGQGLEFLIYFQGNSAPDKSGLPSDRFSAERTGGSVSTLTIQRTQQEDSAVYLCASSDTDTQYFGPGTRLTVL.

The chain couples TRBV9 to TRBJ2-3, with D possibly being TRBD1 or TRBD2 (5 bases each). Germline V lookup: CDR1 SGDLS, CDR2 YYNGEE. Trimming removed 4 bases from V and 0 bases from J, with 15 bases in between. This CDR3 is 16 amino acids long. The CDR3 DNA is TGTGCCAGCAGCCCCACAGGACTCTCTAGCACAGATACGCAGTATTTT. This sequence encodes CASSPTGLSSTDTQYF.

The chain is built from TRBV19 and TRBJ2-5; D is possibly TRBD2 (6 bases). CDR1 and CDR2 (germline): LNHDA, SQIVND (reference sequence). CDR3 length: 16 amino acids. V dropped 3 bases and J dropped 4 bases, with 18 bases sitting between them. The DNA of the CDR3 is TGTGCCAGTAGTATTTATCTCGGGGGTGGTGGAGAGACCCAGTACTTC. As protein: CASSIYLGGGGETQYF.

The V and J genes are TRBV5-8 and TRBJ1-2, with 10 bases fitting TRBD1. CDR1 and CDR2 from the germline V gene are SGHTS and YDEGEE. The junction had 5 bases not matched to a gene; V was cut back by 2 bases and J by 4 bases. The CDR3 has 15 amino acids. CDR3 loop: CASSFDRGPPYGYTF. As DNA, the CDR3 is TGTGCCAGCAGCTTTGACAGGGGGCCCCCCTATGGCTACACCTTC. The whole variable domain, filled in from reference TRBV5-8 and TRBJ1-2, reads EAGVTQSPTHLIKTRGQQATLRCSPISGHTSVYWYQQALGLGLQFLLWYDEGEERNRGNFPPRFSGRQFPNYSSELNVNALELEDSALYLCASSFDRGPPYGYTFGSGTRLTVV.

V usage is TRBV5-5 and J usage is TRBJ1-2; TRBD1 matches at 9 bases. V shed 4 bases, J shed 8 bases, and the junction held 12 bases outside the gene matches. The V gene's germline CDR1 is SGHKS and CDR2 YYEKEE (reference sequence). CDR3 length: 15 amino acids. CDR3 DNA: TGTGCCAGCAGCCCAGCCCGGGACAGGGTGAACGGCTACACCTTC. Amino acid sequence: CASSPARDRVNGYTF.

The chain combines TRBV7-3 with TRBJ1-3; D unclear. Germline assignment: CDR1 SGHTA and CDR2 FQGTGA. V dropped 5 bases and J dropped 2 bases, with 7 bases sitting between them. The CDR3 spans 13 residues. CDR3 in amino acids: CASSLAAGNTIYF. The CDR3, as DNA: TGTGCCAGCAGCCTTGCAGCTGGAAACACCATATATTTT.

This clone was seen only once. The chain links TRBV5-1 to TRBJ1-3; the D is unclear. Germline assignment: CDR1 SGHRS and CDR2 YFSETQ. The CDR3 runs 17 residues. Deletions cut 0 bases from V and 1 base from J, with 14 bases between. The chain's CDR3 is CASSLGLQGGSGNTIYF. In nucleotides, the CDR3 is TGCGCCAGCAGCTTGGGTCTCCAAGGAGGGTCTGGAAACACCATATATTTT. Based on the CDR3 plus reference TRBV5-1 and TRBJ1-3, the full variable domain is KAGVTQTPRYLIKTRGQQVTLSCSPISGHRSVSWYQQTPGQGLQFLFEYFSETQRNKGNFPGRFSGRQFSNSRSEMNVSTLELGDSALYLCASSLGLQGGSGNTIYFGEGSWLTVV.

The V and J genes are TRBV6-5 and TRBJ2-2; D is tentatively TRBD1 or TRBD2 (6 bases each). This CDR3 comprises 15 residues. Germline-derived CDR1 and CDR2 are MNHEY and SVGAGI. Trimming removed 6 bases from V and 2 bases from J, with 13 bases in between. CDR3 in amino acids: CASRPPGANTGELFF. CDR3 nucleotide sequence: TGTGCCAGCAGGCCCCCGGGGGCCAACACCGGGGAGCTGTTTTTT.

The V gene is TRBV28, the J gene TRBJ1-5, with TRBD1 identical over 7 bases. Germline CDR1 MDHEN, CDR2 SYDVKM. The CDR3 extends over 16 amino acids. V lost 5 bases to trimming and J lost 0 bases; unmatched junction nucleotides: 7. CDR3 nucleotide sequence: TGTGCCAGCAGTAAAGACAGGGTCCCTAGCAATCAGCCCCAGCATTTT. The encoded protein is CASSKDRVPSNQPQHF.

The rearrangement joins TRBV3-1 (or the pseudogene TRBV3-2) to TRBJ2-2; 7 bases map to TRBD1. The CDR3 has 18 residues. Trimming took 0 bases from V and 0 from J; bases not matched to a gene: 7. Germline V gene data show CDR1 as LGHDT and CDR2 as YNNKEL (reference sequence). The CDR3 protein is CASSQDPGTDTNTGELFF. The DNA of the CDR3 is TGTGCCAGCAGCCAAGACCCTGGGACAGACACGAACACCGGGGAGCTGTTTTTT.

The J gene is TRBJ2-6, the V gene TRBV18; no clear D gene. CDR3 length: 17 residues. The V and J ends lost 4 bases and 0 bases respectively, with 13 bases between them. CDR1 is KGHSH and CDR2 is LQKENI in the germline V gene. The CDR3 sequence: CASSRASPNSGANVLTF. CDR3 nucleotides: TGTGCCAGCTCACGGGCCAGTCCTAACTCTGGGGCCAACGTCCTGACTTTC. Full variable domain (missing parts from reference TRBV18 and TRBJ2-6): NAGVMQNPRHLVRRRGQEARLRCSPMKGHSHVYWYRQLPEEGLKFMVYLQKENIIDESGMPKERFSAEFPKEGPSILRIQQVVRGDSAAYFCASSRASPNSGANVLTFGAGSRLTVL.

The rearrangement links TRBV30 to TRBJ2-4; 9 bases align to TRBD2. V was clipped by 4 bases and J by 6 bases; unmatched bases: 7. CDR1 and CDR2 from the germline V gene are GTSNPN and SVGIG (reference sequence). The CDR3 is 14 residues long. The CDR3 region has the DNA TGTGCCTGGACGTTAGCGGGAGCGGCAAACATTCAGTACTTC. Encoded protein: CAWTLAGAANIQYF.

The gene calls are TRBV29-1 and TRBJ2-3; D unclear. From germline, CDR1 is SQVTM and CDR2 ANQGSEA. The V end lost 8 bases, the J end lost 6 bases, and 18 bases lay between the germline ends. The CDR3 length is 13 residues. The CDR3 sequence: CSLRLMQDDTQYF. DNA for the CDR3: TGCAGCCTCCGACTGATGCAAGATGATACGCAGTATTTT.

This clone has only a few counts. The chain recombines TRBV5-1 with TRBJ1-2; D remains unclear. Germline values: CDR1 SGHRS, CDR2 YFSETQ. The CDR3 loop spans 13 amino acids. V lost 0 bases and J 6 bases, leaving 9 bases between the germline ends. CDR3: CASSLGRINGYTF. CDR3 DNA: TGCGCCAGCAGCTTGGGCAGGATAAATGGCTACACCTTC.

The rearrangement links TRBV7-3 to TRBJ1-2; 7 nucleotides agree with TRBD1. The CDR3 totals 15 residues. V lost 5 bases to trimming and J lost 8 bases; unmatched junction nucleotides: 14. Per the germline V gene, CDR1 is SGHTA and CDR2 is FQGTGA. CDR3 protein: CASSPAKGAWEGYTF. CDR3 bases: TGTGCCAGCAGCCCCGCCAAGGGGGCTTGGGAAGGCTACACCTTC.

This chain joins TRBV18 and TRBJ1-4; D is unresolved. Trimming took 4 bases from V and 5 from J, leaving 8 bases between them. The CDR3 extends over 13 amino acids. Per the germline V gene, CDR1 is KGHSH and CDR2 is LQKENI. The CDR3 sequence is CASSLSLNEKLFF. The CDR3 DNA reads TGTGCCAGCTCACTCTCCTTAAATGAAAAACTGTTTTTT.

This chain connects TRBV5-6 to TRBJ2-6; TRBD2 aligns across 7 bases. The V gene's germline CDR1 is SGHDT and CDR2 YYEEEE. CDR3 size: 16 residues. V gave up 2 bases and J gave up 1 base; unmatched junction bases: 3. CDR3 nucleotides: TGTGCCAGCAGCTTCCAGGGAGGGTCTGGGGCCAACGTCCTGACTTTC. It yields the protein CASSFQGGSGANVLTF. The variable domain in full, completed from reference TRBV5-6 and TRBJ2-6, reads DAGVTQSPTHLIKTRGQQVTLRCSPKSGHDTVSWYQQALGQGPQFIFQYYEEEERQRGNFPDRFSGHQFPNYSSELNVNALLLGDSALYLCASSFQGGSGANVLTFGAGSRLTVL.

The J gene is TRBJ2-5, the V gene TRBV4-1, with 7 bases fitting TRBD1. The germline V gene has CDR1 MGHRA and CDR2 YSYEKL. The CDR3 contains 13 residues. V was pared by 4 bases and J by 4 bases, with 3 bases of the junction left unmatched. The CDR3: CASSRTGVETQYF. Here the CDR3 DNA reads TGCGCCAGCAGCCGAACAGGGGTAGAGACCCAGTACTTC.

The rearrangement uses TRBV2 and TRBJ1-2, with 11 bases matching TRBD1. Germline lookup yields CDR1 SNHLY and CDR2 FYNNEI. V shed 7 bases, J shed 5 bases, and the junction held 6 bases outside the gene matches. There are 14 residues in the CDR3. CDR3 region: CASMSGTGGYGYTF. As DNA, the CDR3 is TGTGCCAGCATGTCTGGGACAGGGGGGTATGGCTACACCTTC.

This clone was found once. The chain couples TRBV15 to TRBJ2-2; the D gene is possibly TRBD1 (6 bases). Between the trimmed V and J ends, which lost 6 bases and 1 base, there was a span of 21 bases. The germline V gene encodes CDR1 LNHNV and CDR2 YYDKDF (reference sequence). The length of the CDR3 is 18 residues. CDR3 nucleotide sequence: TGTGCCACCAGTCCACAGCCAGGGGCCGTCTGGAACACCGGGGAGCTGTTTTTT. It translates to CATSPQPGAVWNTGELFF. The variable domain in full, with the rest retrieved from reference TRBV15 and TRBJ2-2, is DAMVIQNPRYQVTQFGKPVTLSCSQTLNHNVMYWYQQKSSQAPKLLFHYYDKDFNNEADTPDNFQSRRPNTSFCFLDIRSPGLGDTAMYLCATSPQPGAVWNTGELFFGEGSRLTVL.

The rearrangement links TRBV6-4 to TRBJ1-4; D not certain. V lost 3 bases, J lost 0 bases, and 8 bases lay in between. This CDR3 contains 15 residues. The germline V gene has CDR1 MRHNA and CDR2 SNTAGT. CDR3 loop: CASSDDGATNEKLFF. The CDR3 nucleotides are TGTGCCAGCAGTGATGACGGCGCAACTAATGAAAAACTGTTTTTT.

The V gene is TRBV14, the J gene TRBJ2-3; D gene ambiguous. Trimming pared 2 bases from V and 3 bases from J, leaving 15 bases between. The CDR3 spans 16 residues. Germline CDR1 is SGHDN and CDR2 is FVKESK. CDR3 nucleotides: TGTGCCAGCAGCCAAAGGCCGGCCGCGTCTACAGATACGCAGTATTTT. Translated: CASSQRPAASTDTQYF.

J is TRBJ2-3 and V is TRBV18; D gene ambiguous. The CDR3 runs 11 residues. V lost 2 bases to trimming and J lost 6 bases, with 3 bases between them. Germline V gene data show CDR1 as KGHSH and CDR2 as LQKENI. CDR3 protein: CASSPLDTQYF. CDR3 sequence (DNA): TGTGCCAGCTCACCATTGGATACGCAGTATTTT.

The CDR3, as DNA: TGTGCCAGCAGTTTTTGGGGGGAATCGGGCTATGGCTACACCTTC. This encodes CASSFWGESGYGYTF. The chain is built from TRBV28 and TRBJ1-2; D may be TRBD1 (5 bases). This CDR3 is 15 amino acids long. The V end was cut by 3 bases, the J end by 4 bases, with 15 bases between. Germline CDR1 reads MDHEN; CDR2 reads SYDVKM.

The chain carries TRBV2 and TRBJ1-2; no firm D call. Germline assignment: CDR1 SNHLY and CDR2 FYNNEI. This CDR3 has 13 residues. Between the trimmed V and J ends, which lost 6 bases and 5 bases, there was a span of 13 bases. The CDR3 DNA follows: TGTGCCAGCAGCCACGCATTTGGGTATGGCTACACCTTC. Translating gives CASSHAFGYGYTF.

J is TRBJ2-1 and V is TRBV9; D is ambiguous. Germline assignment: CDR1 SGDLS and CDR2 YYNGEE. There are 12 residues in the CDR3. Trimming left V 3 bases short and J 3 bases short, with 4 bases between. The CDR3 here is CASSADYNEQFF. CDR3 bases: TGTGCCAGCAGCGCCGACTACAATGAGCAGTTCTTC.